This passage covers 30 T cell receptor beta chains from one sample sequenced in a study of identical twins. TCRdb re-derived calls from the 5' RACE reads in MiXCR, one entry per CDR3 protein. The sample lists 1.5 million to 2 million distinct CDR3 sequences; around a third were seen once. Input material: cord blood. The receptor source for this set is a newborn girl in good health.

CDR3 in amino acids: CASSLDWSTGTDGYF. DNA of the CDR3: TGTGCCAGCAGCTTAGATTGGAGCACCGGGACAGACGGGTATTTT. V gene TRBV11-2 combines with J gene TRBJ2-3; 7 nucleotides match TRBD1. The CDR3 runs to 15 residues. The junction had 14 bases not matched to a gene; V was cut back by 0 bases and J by 14 bases. Germline loops: CDR1 SGHAT, CDR2 FQNNGV.

The rearrangement uses TRBV29-1 and TRBJ2-2, with TRBD2 matching over 11 bases. Germline loops: CDR1 SQVTM, CDR2 ANQGSEA. This CDR3 has 14 amino acids. V was clipped by 3 bases and J by 8 bases; unmatched bases: 5. CDR3 region: CSVERGLAVGELFF. DNA of the CDR3: TGCAGCGTTGAGAGGGGACTAGCGGTAGGGGAGCTGTTTTTT.

V is TRBV2 and J is TRBJ2-1; TRBD1 matches at 8 bases. J was trimmed by 0 bases and V by 6 bases; bases with no gene match: 4. From germline, CDR1 is SNHLY and CDR2 FYNNEI. This CDR3 region has 15 residues. The CDR3 DNA reads TGTGCCAGCAGCGACAGGGGCCGCTCCTACAATGAGCAGTTCTTC. It is translated as CASSDRGRSYNEQFF.

Only a few counts were recorded for this clonotype. The V and J genes are TRBV3-1 and TRBJ1-2; D not resolved. The V end lost 3 bases, the J end lost 1 base, and 15 bases lay between the germline ends. Germline lookup yields CDR1 LGHDT and CDR2 YNNKEL (reference sequence). This CDR3 region has 16 residues. In nucleotides, the CDR3 is TGTGCCAGCAGCCAGGGCAACCGGGCCAATAACTATGGCTACACCTTC. It encodes CASSQGNRANNYGYTF.

This clonotype has just a few counts. This chain joins TRBV24-1 and TRBJ2-3; 9 nucleotides line up with TRBD1. Per the germline V gene, CDR1 is KGHDR and CDR2 is SFDVKD. V was clipped by 3 bases and J by 6 bases; unmatched bases: 6. The CDR3 covers 15 residues. CDR3 bases: TGTGCCACCAGTGATCACCGCGGACAGGGGGATACGCAGTATTTT. It is translated as CATSDHRGQGDTQYF.

The chain links TRBV3-1 to TRBJ2-4; D uncertain. The DNA end is a closer match to TRBJ2-7, so the J assignment may be wrong. The CDR3 runs 13 residues. CDR1 LGHDT and CDR2 YNNKEL come from the germline V gene (reference sequence). In DNA, the CDR3 is TGTGCCAGCAGCCGAGGTCTAGTGGACGAGCAGTACTTC. Translated: CASSRGLVDEQYF.

This chain uses TRBV7-2 with TRBJ2-5; TRBD1 matches at 8 bases. The trim removed 5 bases at V and 5 bases at J, leaving 4 bases unmatched. Germline V lookup: CDR1 SGHTA, CDR2 FQGNSA. The CDR3 length is 13 residues. CDR3 amino acids: CASSDWTGETQYF. The CDR3 DNA follows: TGTGCCAGCAGCGACTGGACAGGGGAGACCCAGTACTTC.

V and J are TRBV6-1 and TRBJ1-2; 7 positions agree with TRBD1. The V gene's germline CDR1 is MNHNS and CDR2 SASEGT. The CDR3 covers 14 residues. Trimming at V came to 7 bases and at J to 4 bases, leaving 9 bases not matched to a gene. The CDR3, as DNA: TGTGCCAGCATTCAAGACAGGGCGGCCTATGGCTACACCTTC. Translation gives CASIQDRAAYGYTF.

This clonotype has a single count. The chain combines TRBV27 with TRBJ2-3, with 12 bases matching TRBD2. The germline CDR1 and CDR2 sequences are MNHEY and SMNVEV (reference sequence). Unmatched junction bases numbered 14, after V lost 7 bases and J lost 9 bases. This CDR3 comprises 16 residues. The CDR3 sequence: CASTRAGLAGQGTQYF. The DNA of the CDR3 is TGTGCCAGCACCCGAGCCGGACTAGCGGGACAGGGGACGCAGTATTTT.

The rearrangement links TRBV19 to TRBJ2-1; 7 bases are a match to TRBD1. The CDR3 extends over 15 amino acids. V shed 6 bases and J 0 bases; nucleotides not matched to a gene: 5. Germline assignment: CDR1 LNHDA and CDR2 SQIVND (reference sequence). The CDR3 is CASRTPGGSYNEQFF. Here the CDR3 DNA reads TGTGCCAGTAGGACGCCAGGGGGCTCCTACAATGAGCAGTTCTTC.

This clonotype was recorded a few times. This chain joins TRBV28 and TRBJ2-3; D perhaps matches TRBD2 (5 bases). V lost 7 bases to trimming and J lost 0 bases, with 8 bases between them. The CDR3 extends over 13 amino acids. The V gene's germline CDR1 is MDHEN and CDR2 SYDVKM. CDR3 loop: CASTRTSTDTQYF. The DNA of the CDR3 is TGTGCCAGCACCAGGACTAGCACAGATACGCAGTATTTT.

The chain links TRBV12-3 or TRBV12-4 to TRBJ1-2, with 7 nucleotides matching TRBD1. Germline trimming cut 6 bases from V and 1 base from J; bases unmatched to any gene: 14. The CDR3 runs 17 residues. CDR3 in amino acids: CASSRRLRQGFNYGYTF. In DNA, the CDR3 is TGTGCCAGCAGCCGGAGGCTCCGACAGGGATTTAACTATGGCTACACCTTC.

This clonotype has a handful of counts. This chain connects TRBV20-1 to TRBJ1-6; 8 bases agree with TRBD1. The germline gives CDR1 DFQATT, CDR2 SNEGSKA (reference sequence). J was trimmed by 7 bases and V by 6 bases; bases with no gene match: 5. This CDR3 comprises 13 residues. The CDR3 region has the DNA TGCAGTGCCCTCCGGACAGGGAATTCACCCCTCCACTTT. Its protein product is CSALRTGNSPLHF.

This clonotype was found a few times. The V call is TRBV10-2, the J call TRBJ2-2, with 8 bases that match TRBD2. Per germline, CDR1 WSHSY and CDR2 SAAADI. Trimming cost V 0 bases and J 4 bases; bases outside gene matches: 13. This CDR3 is built from 19 residues. DNA for the CDR3: TGCGCCAGCAGTGAGTCGAACTCGGCTTGGCTAGCGGGCACCGGGGAGCTGTTTTTT. This translates into CASSESNSAWLAGTGELFF.

The rearrangement joins TRBV6-6 to TRBJ2-5, with TRBD1 matching over 7 bases. V shed 8 bases, J shed 9 bases, and the junction held 12 bases outside the gene matches. The CDR3 spans 13 residues. The germline CDR1 and CDR2 sequences are MNHNY and SVGAGI (reference sequence). The CDR3: CASGSQGLHPQYF. The CDR3 DNA reads TGTGCCAGCGGCTCACAGGGGCTTCACCCCCAGTACTTC.

This clonotype was counted between two and nine times. This rearrangement joins TRBV24-1 to TRBJ2-3; TRBD2 matches at 14 bases. The CDR3 runs 16 residues. The germline V gene has CDR1 KGHDR and CDR2 SFDVKD. V dropped 3 bases and J dropped 4; count of bases not matched to a gene: 2. CDR3 loop: CATSDPTSGGADTQYF. DNA for the CDR3: TGTGCCACCAGTGATCCGACTAGCGGGGGGGCAGATACGCAGTATTTT.

A single count supports this clonotype. V usage is TRBV6-5 and J usage is TRBJ2-5, with 7 bases identical to TRBD2. The junction had 6 bases not matched to a gene; V was cut back by 10 bases and J by 4 bases. The CDR3 is 12 residues long. Germline CDR1 and CDR2: MNHEY and SVGAGI. The CDR3, as DNA: TGTGCCATTGGGAGGGCCGGAGAGACCCAGTACTTC. Amino acids: CAIGRAGETQYF.

The chain combines TRBV20-1 with TRBJ2-7; D unclear. This CDR3 spans 14 amino acids. The ends were cut back, 6 bases at V and 0 bases at J, with 15 bases in the middle. CDR1 and CDR2 from the germline V gene are DFQATT and SNEGSKA (reference sequence). The CDR3 loop is CSATDRHHSYEQYF. DNA of the CDR3: TGCAGTGCAACCGATAGGCACCACTCCTACGAGCAGTACTTC.

The CDR3, as DNA: TGCGCCAGCAGCCAAGGTTTCAGGGCTTTGGATGGCTACACCTTC. Its protein product is CASSQGFRALDGYTF. This chain links TRBV4-1 with TRBJ1-2; D possibly corresponds to TRBD1 (5 bases). The CDR3 consists of 15 residues. V shed 1 base and J shed 6 bases, with 15 bases lying between them. CDR1 is MGHRA, CDR2 YSYEKL, per germline.

The sample holds many counts of this clonotype. This chain joins TRBV10-3 and TRBJ1-2, with D possibly being TRBD1 (6 bases). V lost 2 bases to trimming and J lost 2 bases, with 6 bases between them. The CDR3 has 13 amino acids. Germline V gives CDR1 ENHRY, CDR2 SYGVKD. The CDR3 nucleotides are TGTGCCATCAGTGAGGACAGGAACTATGGCTACACCTTC. It translates to CAISEDRNYGYTF.

V and J are TRBV28 and TRBJ2-7; the match to TRBD2 covers 8 bases. The ends lost 5 bases at V and 2 bases at J; junction bases unmatched: 14. Per the germline V gene, CDR1 is MDHEN and CDR2 is SYDVKM. There are 17 residues in the CDR3. The CDR3: CASSRGVAGRAPYEQYF. CDR3 nucleotides: TGTGCCAGCAGTCGCGGGGTAGCGGGACGTGCCCCCTACGAGCAGTACTTC.

V usage is TRBV20-1 and J usage is TRBJ2-5, with D perhaps being TRBD1 or TRBD2 (5 bases each). Trimming removed 6 bases from V and 7 bases from J, with 15 bases in between. The CDR3 consists of 12 residues. Germline CDR1 reads DFQATT; CDR2 reads SNEGSKA (reference sequence). The chain's CDR3 is CSAERGVGTQYF. The CDR3 coding sequence is TGCAGTGCGGAACGGGGCGTCGGGACCCAGTACTTC.

The chain joins TRBV20-1 to TRBJ2-1; 9 positions match TRBD1. V dropped 1 base and J dropped 3; count of bases not matched to a gene: 7. This CDR3 spans 16 amino acids. Germline assignment: CDR1 DFQATT and CDR2 SNEGSKA (reference sequence). The chain's CDR3 is CSARARTGESYNEQFF. The CDR3 DNA reads as TGCAGTGCTAGAGCCAGGACAGGGGAGAGCTACAATGAGCAGTTCTTC.

The chain links TRBV15 to TRBJ2-3, with D hard to call. The CDR3 consists of 15 residues. Germline assignment: CDR1 LNHNV and CDR2 YYDKDF (reference sequence). Trimming removed 0 bases at V and 2 bases at J, with 9 bases between. In DNA, the CDR3 is TGTGCCACCAGCAGAGATACCCGCACCACAGATACGCAGTATTTT. It codes for CATSRDTRTTDTQYF.

The genes are TRBV12-3 or TRBV12-4 and TRBJ2-4; 10 positions match TRBD2. This CDR3 region has 22 residues. V trimming: 5 bases; J trimming: 0 bases; junction bases outside the gene matches: 22. CDR3: CASSPKKSGGAFDWLAKNIQYF. As DNA, the CDR3 is TGTGCCAGCAGTCCTAAGAAAAGCGGGGGGGCCTTTGACTGGTTAGCCAAAAACATTCAGTACTTC.

In its sample, this clonotype was seen once. The chain is built from TRBV3-1 and TRBJ2-2; D tentatively fits TRBD1 or TRBD2 (6 bases each). Trimming took 4 bases from V and 1 from J, leaving 13 bases between them. The CDR3 runs to 16 residues. Germline CDR1 LGHDT, CDR2 YNNKEL (reference sequence). CDR3 sequence reads: CASSRRGSLNTGELFF. CDR3 DNA: TGTGCCAGCAGCCGGAGGGGGAGTTTGAACACCGGGGAGCTGTTTTTT. Full variable domain (rest looked up from reference TRBV3-1 and TRBJ2-2): DTAVSQTPKYLVTQMGNDKSIKCEQNLGHDTMYWYKQDSKKFLKIMFSYNNKELIINETVPNRFSPKSPDKAHLNLHINSLELGDSAVYFCASSRRGSLNTGELFFGEGSRLTVL.

This clonotype came up a few times. For the CDR3, the DNA is TGCGCCAGCAGCCAAATTACCGGGGCAGATACGCAGTATTTT. This translates into CASSQITGADTQYF. The chain recombines TRBV4-1 with TRBJ2-3; perhaps TRBD2 as D (5 bases). CDR1 is MGHRA, CDR2 YSYEKL, per germline. Trimming stripped 2 bases from V and 4 bases from J, with 10 bases between. This CDR3 has 14 amino acids.

The chain couples TRBV5-1 to TRBJ1-5; D call uncertain. The CDR3 is made up of 12 amino acids. In germline, CDR1 is SGHRS, CDR2 YFSETQ. The germline V and J ends were trimmed by 7 bases and 5 bases, with 10 bases remaining between them. In DNA form, the CDR3 reads TGCGCCAGCTTCGGAGCAGATCAGCCCCAGCATTTT. This sequence encodes CASFGADQPQHF.

The genes are TRBV2 and TRBJ1-2, with TRBD1 as a possible D gene (5 bases). Germline V gives CDR1 SNHLY, CDR2 FYNNEI. The CDR3 consists of 14 residues. The V gene lost 8 bases and the J gene lost 2 bases, with 15 bases spanning the gap. CDR3 DNA sequence: TGTGCCAGCTCAATCAGGGATCCCAACTATGGCTACACCTTC. It codes for CASSIRDPNYGYTF.

The J gene is TRBJ2-5, the V gene TRBV12-3 or TRBV12-4; D not certain. V was cut by 1 base and J by 3 bases, with 9 bases left in between. There are 14 residues in the CDR3. The CDR3 spells CASSLGPWEETQYF. DNA of the CDR3: TGTGCCAGCAGTTTAGGGCCCTGGGAAGAGACCCAGTACTTC.